A selection of T cell receptor beta chains follows, all from one sample in a study of control samples from healthy donors and cancer patients. Here immunoSEQ multiplex PCR was the method, and the copy in TCRdb shows in-frame clones only, minus some. The sample shows 120,000 or so clones, 80% to 90% of them seen only once. The sequenced sample was blood. These receptors were taken from a man aged 55 to 70 in good health. CDR3s include the opening cysteine and the closing phenylalanine or tryptophan. D genes are given only for firm matches. Size is omitted from some rows. Given values are once, few, many or a class for expanded clones.

TRBV19,17,NA,TRBJ2-1,NA,CASSIGSGQLPYNEQFF
TRBV28,13,once,TRBJ1-5,NA,CASWWTDNQPQHF
TRBV10-1,12,NA,TRBJ2-2,NA,CASSQNTGELFF
TRBV19,17,NA,TRBJ1-1,TRBD1,CASSISGRTGGGTEAFF
TRBV7-9,14,NA,TRBJ1-2,NA,CASSLEWEVGGYTF
TRBV12-3/TRBV12-4,13,NA,TRBJ1-5,NA,CASSLAADQPQHF
TRBV3-1/TRBV3-2,15,NA,TRBJ1-2,NA,CASSQGLRAAGGYTF
TRBV6-5,15,once,TRBJ1-2,NA,CASSYSVLFNYGYTF
TRBV5-8,14,once,TRBJ1-2,NA,CASTSSSPGRGYTF
TRBV18,14,NA,TRBJ2-3,TRBD1,CASSLGQPTDTQYF
TRBV2,15,NA,TRBJ1-6,TRBD1,CASSEWDSQNSPLHF
TRBV14,17,NA,TRBJ1-6,NA,CASSQDVRRPNNSPLHF
TRBV19,15,NA,TRBJ1-5,TRBD1,CASRGQGVSNQPQHF
TRBV10-3,16,NA,TRBJ2-7,NA,CAISESRRLSSYEQYF
TRBV30,13,once,TRBJ1-3,NA,CAWSRGSGNTIYF
TRBV6-5,15,few,TRBJ2-5,TRBD1,CASSRQTGAGETQYF
TRBV28,16,NA,TRBJ1-4,TRBD1,CASRPDDRVFDEKLFF
TRBV10-3,13,NA,TRBJ2-3,TRBD1,CANGQGFTDTQYF
TRBV19,15,once,TRBJ2-3,NA,CASSHASDSTDTQYF
TRBV7-2,15,NA,TRBJ1-6,TRBD1,CASSLVGTDNSPLHF
TRBV5-6,14,NA,TRBJ1-2,TRBD1,CASSPDREAYGYTF
TRBV28,14,NA,TRBJ1-6,NA,CASRQTDGNSPLHF